This TCR beta chain originates from a study of T cells in narcolepsy. Whole-study context: Enrolled donors included narcolepsy type 1 or type 2 patients and healthy controls. Points from the study as a whole: Healthy controls reportedly lacked the autoreactive clonotypes serially found in patients' blood. Comparing one patient's CSF and blood CD4+ clonotypes highlighted HCRT- and TRIB2-specific autoreactive clonotypes. Some memory CD4+ repertoires had no autoreactive clone sequences.

This table comes from immunoSEQ multiplex PCR, and its TCRdb copy is limited to in-frame clones, with some not included. The table has approximately 25,000 clones, roughly nine tenths seen once. V shed 0 bases, J shed 7 bases, and the junction held 9 bases outside the gene matches. The CDR3 has 17 residues. Looked up from germline, CDR1 is SGHRS and CDR2 is YFSETQ. As regards this clone: The antigen is not known.

The clonotype originates from a human donor with narcolepsy. The gene calls are TRBV5-1 and TRBJ1-4; TRBD1 aligns across 10 bases. The sample comprised CD45RA- memory CD4+ T cells from PBMCs. The CDR3 DNA sequence: TGCGCCAGCAGCTTGGATGGGACAGGGGCCGGAGGTGAAAAACTGTTTTTT. This codes for CASSLDGTGAGGEKLFF.